These 24 T cell receptor beta chains share one sample of origin, sequenced in a study of shared clonotypes between healthy human individuals. TCRdb's copy holds only in-frame clones and misses some; the assay was immunoSEQ multiplex PCR. The table has over a million clones, more than 65% seen once. Sequencing used memory CD4+ T cells sorted from blood. Subset specified: CD45RA-negative fraction. The receptors here all came from a young man in good health.

The chain is built from TRBV10-1 and TRBJ2-2; D is unclear. CDR3 length equals 14 residues. V was pared by 3 bases and J by 6 bases, with 11 bases between. Germline CDR1 WNHNN, CDR2 SYGVQD (reference sequence). The CDR3 protein is CASSDSSWSGELFF. In DNA form, the CDR3 reads TGCGCCAGCAGTGATTCGTCCTGGTCCGGGGAGCTGTTTTTT.

The rearrangement joins TRBV7-2 to TRBJ2-2, with 9 bases fitting TRBD2. CDR1 and CDR2 from the germline V gene are SGHTA and FQGNSA. This CDR3 is 16 amino acids long. The trim removed 5 bases at V and 0 bases at J, leaving 4 bases unmatched. Here the CDR3 DNA reads TGTGCCAGCAGCCCCCGACTAGCGGCGAACACCGGGGAGCTGTTTTTT. It is translated as CASSPRLAANTGELFF.

V and J are TRBV15 and TRBJ2-5; weak D call: TRBD2 (5 bases). The germline V gene encodes CDR1 LNHNV and CDR2 YYDKDF (reference sequence). Trimming shortened V by 0 bases and J by 3 bases, and 8 bases separated the two germline ends. This CDR3 spans 14 amino acids. Here the CDR3 reads CATSRDSGKETQYF. The CDR3 bases are TGTGCCACCAGCAGAGATTCGGGGAAAGAGACCCAGTACTTC.

The chain carries TRBV12-5 and TRBJ2-7, with 10 bases lining up with TRBD2. Germline assignment: CDR1 LGHNT and CDR2 FRNRAP. The V and J ends lost 2 bases and 3 bases, in that order; junction bases with no gene match: 4. The CDR3 loop spans 15 amino acids. The CDR3 nucleotides are TGTGCTAGTGGTTTGAAAGTAGCGGGGGGCTACGAGCAGTACTTC. As protein: CASGLKVAGGYEQYF.

The V and J genes are TRBV5-1 and TRBJ2-3; TRBD2 matches at 10 bases. The J segment lost 0 bases and the V segment lost 4 bases, leaving 5 bases of the junction unmatched. Germline assignment: CDR1 SGHRS and CDR2 YFSETQ. This CDR3 comprises 16 residues. CDR3 sequence reads: CASSDATSGSTDTQYF. In DNA form, the CDR3 reads TGCGCCAGCAGCGACGCGACTAGCGGGAGCACAGATACGCAGTATTTT.

This clone was found once. The chain is built from TRBV4-1 and TRBJ2-3; D is possibly TRBD2 (5 bases). Trimming shortened V by 4 bases and J by 1 base, and 9 bases separated the two germline ends. CDR3 length equals 14 residues. The V gene's germline CDR1 is MGHRA and CDR2 YSYEKL. CDR3 loop: CASSLLGGTDTQYF. In nucleotides, the CDR3 is TGCGCCAGCAGCCTCCTCGGGGGCACAGATACGCAGTATTTT.

This clone was detected a few times. This sequence joins TRBV10-2 and TRBJ2-3; possible D gene TRBD2, 7 bases. There are 15 residues in the CDR3. Per germline, CDR1 WSHSY and CDR2 SAAADI. V was cut by 0 bases and J by 4 bases, with 11 bases left in between. For the CDR3, the DNA is TGCGCCAGCAGTGAGTCAGGGGGGGCAGCAGATACGCAGTATTTT. Translation gives CASSESGGAADTQYF.

V gene TRBV6-1 combines with J gene TRBJ1-5; D is perhaps TRBD1 (6 bases). Trimming stripped 4 bases from V and 5 bases from J, with 15 bases between. The germline CDR1 and CDR2 sequences are MNHNS and SASEGT. This CDR3 is built from 15 residues. CDR3 DNA sequence: TGTGCCAGCAGTGGGACTCAGGGGTGGGATCAGCCCCAGCATTTT. Amino acid sequence: CASSGTQGWDQPQHF.

The V gene is TRBV25-1, the J gene TRBJ1-1; perhaps TRBD1 as D (5 bases). V was trimmed by 3 bases and J by 6 bases, leaving 8 bases between them. Germline CDR1 reads MGHDK; CDR2 reads SYGVNS. This CDR3 comprises 12 residues. CDR3 bases: TGTGCCAGCAGTGACTGGGGCTCTGAAGCTTTCTTT. Translated: CASSDWGSEAFF.

The V call is TRBV28, the J call TRBJ2-5, with D tentatively TRBD2 (5 bases). Trimming removed 5 bases at V and 5 bases at J, with 21 bases between. The CDR3 covers 16 residues. Looked up from germline, CDR1 is MDHEN and CDR2 is SYDVKM. CDR3 nucleotide sequence: TGTGCCAGCAGTAAAAGTCTCGACTACCCCCGTGAGACCCAGTACTTC. Translation gives CASSKSLDYPRETQYF.

The chain has TRBV19 and TRBJ2-6; 10 bases fit TRBD1. The CDR3 is 17 residues long. Trimming removed 5 bases from V and 0 bases from J; junction bases left unmatched: 4. The germline CDR1 and CDR2 sequences are LNHDA and SQIVND (reference sequence). CDR3 sequence reads: CASSGTGALSGANVLTF. DNA of the CDR3: TGTGCCAGTAGTGGGACAGGGGCCCTCTCTGGGGCCAACGTCCTGACTTTC.

On this clone itself: Mismatch with germline at one junction end may stem from a read error. This chain joins TRBV6-1 and TRBJ2-1; D is perhaps TRBD1 (6 bases). CDR1 is MNHNS, CDR2 SASEGT, per germline. CDR3 length: 17 residues. The CDR3 spells CASREAFTGSSYNEQFF. In DNA, the CDR3 is TGTGCCAGCAGGGAAGCCTTCACAGGGAGCTCCTACAATGAGCAGTTCTTC.

This clone appeared once. The V call is TRBV6-1, the J call TRBJ1-1; tentatively, D is TRBD1 (6 bases). Germline CDR1 and CDR2: MNHNS and SASEGT. The CDR3 sequence is 12 residues long. Trimming pared 6 bases from V and 11 bases from J, leaving 16 bases between. The CDR3 is CASRVRGSRAFF. The CDR3 bases are TGTGCCAGCAGGGTCAGGGGATCTCGGGCTTTCTTT.

Remarks on this clone: Other DNA sequences in the same sample also yield this CDR3. This chain links TRBV7-2 with TRBJ2-5, with D hard to call. The V end lost 1 base, the J end lost 3 bases, and 6 bases lay between the germline ends. Per germline, CDR1 SGHTA and CDR2 FQGNSA. The CDR3 has 13 residues. CDR3 in amino acids: CASSLGFEETQYF. CDR3 DNA sequence: TGTGCCAGCAGCTTAGGGTTTGAAGAGACCCAGTACTTC.

The chain has TRBV5-1 and TRBJ2-7; the D gene is possibly TRBD2 (6 bases). Trimming left V 5 bases short and J 0 bases short, with 15 bases between. Germline V gene lookup returns CDR1 SGHRS and CDR2 YFSETQ. The CDR3 has 15 amino acids. The CDR3 bases are TGCGCCAGCAGGTTCTACGGGGGAACCTCCTACGAGCAGTACTTC. Its translation: CASRFYGGTSYEQYF.

This clone appeared a single time. This chain links TRBV10-3 with TRBJ2-3; D remains unclear. The CDR3 is 13 residues long. CDR1 ENHRY and CDR2 SYGVKD come from the germline V gene. Deletions cut 0 bases from V and 9 bases from J, with 10 bases between. The CDR3 DNA sequence: TGTGCCATCAGTGAGTCCTCACCCAAGACGCAGTATTTT. Residues: CAISESSPKTQYF.

The chain has TRBV15 and TRBJ1-2; TRBD1 might be the D (5 bases). Germline CDR1 is LNHNV and CDR2 is YYDKDF (reference sequence). There are 13 residues in the CDR3. V gave up 5 bases and J gave up 8 bases, with 15 bases separating them. Here the CDR3 reads CATSAAGGRGYTF. The CDR3 DNA reads TGTGCCACCAGCGCGGCTGGGGGAAGAGGCTACACCTTC.

The chain recombines TRBV6-1 with TRBJ1-6, with TRBD1 matching 7 bases. This CDR3 region has 18 residues. Per germline, CDR1 MNHNS and CDR2 SASEGT. Germline trimming cut 1 base from V and 10 bases from J; bases unmatched to any gene: 16. The CDR3 reads CASSEGIVDRVAYSPLHF. The CDR3 DNA reads as TGTGCCAGCAGTGAAGGGATAGTCGACAGGGTAGCGTACTCACCCCTCCACTTT.

The rearrangement joins TRBV7-9 to TRBJ2-1; D might be TRBD1 or TRBD2, each matching 5 bases. The CDR3 spans 16 residues. The V gene lost 4 bases and the J gene lost 6 bases, with 19 bases spanning the gap. Germline V lookup: CDR1 SEHNR, CDR2 FQNEAQ (reference sequence). The CDR3 sequence: CASSSGRGSPSNEQFF. The CDR3 region has the DNA TGTGCCAGCAGCTCGGGAAGGGGCAGTCCCTCCAATGAGCAGTTCTTC.

About this clone itself: This CDR3 is also generated by other DNA sequences in the sample. The genes are TRBV7-3 and TRBJ1-5; D uncertain. The CDR3 covers 13 residues. V was cut by 0 bases and J by 5 bases, with 5 bases left in between. Per germline, CDR1 SGHTA and CDR2 FQGTGA. The CDR3 loop reads CASSLTRDQPQHF. CDR3 sequence (DNA): TGTGCCAGCAGCTTAACGCGGGATCAGCCCCAGCATTTT.

The count of this clone is one. This chain links TRBV2 with TRBJ1-4; tentatively, D is TRBD1 (5 bases). The germline V and J ends were trimmed by 4 bases and 7 bases, with 13 bases remaining between them. Germline V gene data show CDR1 as SNHLY and CDR2 as FYNNEI. The CDR3 is 14 residues long. In nucleotides, the CDR3 is TGTGCCAGCAGTGTCCAGGGAGGTCTTGAAAAACTGTTTTTT. Translation: CASSVQGGLEKLFF.

This rearrangement joins TRBV28 to TRBJ1-6; possibly TRBD1 for D (6 bases). Germline-derived CDR1 and CDR2 are MDHEN and SYDVKM. Trimming removed 5 bases at V and 10 bases at J, with 18 bases between. The CDR3 totals 15 residues. CDR3: CASSRDIGKGSPLHF. The CDR3 DNA follows: TGTGCCAGCAGTCGGGACATCGGAAAGGGCTCACCCCTCCACTTT.

This clone was observed a single time. An end of the junction differs from the germline gene, which may be a read error. This specimen includes other DNA sequences encoding the same CDR3. The rearrangement joins TRBV11-2 to TRBJ2-7; D may be TRBD1 (5 bases). Germline assignment: CDR1 SGHAT and CDR2 FQNNGV. CDR3 length equals 14 residues. CDR3 protein: CASSLEQGGYEQYF. The CDR3 coding sequence is TGCGCCAGCAGCTTAGAGCAGGGCGGCTACGAGCAGTACTTC.

This chain joins TRBV7-3 and TRBJ2-7; no reliable D call. This CDR3 spans 13 amino acids. Trimming shortened V by 5 bases and J by 3 bases, and 11 bases separated the two germline ends. Germline loops: CDR1 SGHTA, CDR2 FQGTGA. CDR3 amino acids: CASSLSGGYEQYF. In nucleotides, the CDR3 is TGTGCCAGCAGCCTGAGTGGTGGCTACGAGCAGTACTTC.